The clone carrying this T cell receptor (beta chain) was found a few times. The target antigen is unknown. This entry comes from a study of T cell repertoires in cytomegalovirus infection. Turning to the study itself: Indicated by public TCR beta signatures were CMV infection and matching HLA type. Points from the study as a whole: Frequencies of public TCR beta families were cumulated, and this identified carriers of CMV plus the relevant HLA. HLA-C-restricted CMV-specific TCR beta clonotypes were dominant in the ex vivo response.

From the reads, TCRdb called clonotypes with MiXCR, one entry per CDR3 protein. The table shows fewer than 1,000,000 distinct CDR3 sequences, with approximately 32% occurring only once. This sequence originates from a human donor in good health (CMV status not recorded). Some clones in this sample may be carry-over from other donors' samples. The specimen comprised cultured CD8+ T cells from PBMCs, sampled from culture after CMV antigen stimulation.

CDR3: CASSRGRGEAFF. DNA for the CDR3: TGTGCCAGCAGCCGGGGACGGGGAGAAGCTTTCTTT. This rearrangement joins TRBV7-9 to TRBJ1-1, with D tentatively TRBD1 (5 bases). V was cut by 5 bases and J by 8 bases, with 12 bases left in between. The CDR3 extends over 12 amino acids. Looked up from germline, CDR1 is SEHNR and CDR2 is FQNEAQ (reference sequence).